The rows below give T cell receptor beta chains drawn from one sample of a study of patients and donors after allogeneic stem cell transplantation. TCRdb used MiXCR to reprocess the RT-PCR reads, holding one entry per CDR3 protein. The sample includes hundreds of thousands of distinct CDR3 sequences, about a sixth of them seen just once. Sequences were obtained from blood, either unsorted or a sorted T cell fraction (not recorded which). The source of these receptors is a human donor who was either an allogeneic HSCT recipient or a stem cell or donor lymphocyte infusion donor (not recorded which). It is not recorded whose cells these are; they may come from a transplant donor. The CDR3 runs from the conserved cysteine through the conserved F or W. A D gene is named only where the DNA matches it firmly. The size field is filled for only some rows; it gives once, few, many or a size class.

- TRBJ1-2 TRBV6-2/TRBV6-3 - CASSYELGDWAYGYTF TGTGCCAGCAGTTACGAGTTAGGTGATTGGGCCTATGGCTACACCTTC
- TRBJ2-4 TRBV2 - CASSGGLLAKNIQYF TGTGCCAGCAGTGGTGGACTTCTAGCCAAAAACATTCAGTACTTC
TRBD2 TRBJ2-2 TRBV7-6 few CASSLSSGMNTGELFF TGTGCCAGCAGCTTAAGTAGCGGGATGAACACCGGGGAGCTGTTTTTT
TRBD2 TRBJ2-7 TRBV20-1 - CSAAGEGEYF TGCAGTGCTGCGGGAGAGGGAGAGTACTTC
- TRBJ2-3 TRBV7-9 - CASSPGNRGATDTQYF TGTGCCAGCAGCCCGGGGAACCGAGGGGCCACAGATACGCAGTATTTT
- TRBJ2-2 TRBV20-1 few CSVWPDTGELFF TGCAGTGTATGGCCAGACACCGGGGAGCTGTTTTTT
TRBD1 TRBJ1-2 TRBV6-5 few CASSYPGTGSPYGYTF TGTGCCAGCAGTTACCCCGGGACAGGGAGTCCTTATGGCTACACCTTC
- TRBJ1-2 TRBV12-3/TRBV12-4 once CASRSPSNYGYTF TGTGCCAGCCGCTCCCCATCTAACTATGGCTACACCTTC
- TRBJ2-7 TRBV5-1 many CASSTGGVGYEQYF TGCGCCAGCAGCACGGGCGGGGTCGGGTACGAGCAGTACTTC
- TRBJ2-2 TRBV11-3 - CASGTYTGELFF TGTGCCAGCGGGACCTACACCGGGGAGCTGTTTTTT
TRBD2 TRBJ2-3 TRBV5-1 few CASSPGLSGDTQYF TGCGCCAGCAGCCCGGGACTATCCGGAGATACGCAGTATTTT
TRBD2 TRBJ2-5 TRBV29-1 - CSVEDLGTTQETQYF TGCAGCGTTGAAGATCTTGGGACTACTCAAGAGACCCAGTACTTC
- TRBJ2-5 TRBV3-1 - CASSRSLLSSAAETQYF TGTGCCAGCAGCCGGAGCCTTCTGTCATCGGCTGCGGAGACCCAGTACTTC
TRBD2 TRBJ2-1 TRBV29-1 few CSVGRLAGGPGEQFF TGCAGCGTAGGAAGGCTAGCGGGAGGGCCTGGTGAGCAGTTCTTC
TRBD2 TRBJ2-2 TRBV11-3 - CASSFLAGAAGELFF TGTGCCAGCAGCTTCCTAGCGGGAGCCGCCGGGGAGCTGTTTTTT